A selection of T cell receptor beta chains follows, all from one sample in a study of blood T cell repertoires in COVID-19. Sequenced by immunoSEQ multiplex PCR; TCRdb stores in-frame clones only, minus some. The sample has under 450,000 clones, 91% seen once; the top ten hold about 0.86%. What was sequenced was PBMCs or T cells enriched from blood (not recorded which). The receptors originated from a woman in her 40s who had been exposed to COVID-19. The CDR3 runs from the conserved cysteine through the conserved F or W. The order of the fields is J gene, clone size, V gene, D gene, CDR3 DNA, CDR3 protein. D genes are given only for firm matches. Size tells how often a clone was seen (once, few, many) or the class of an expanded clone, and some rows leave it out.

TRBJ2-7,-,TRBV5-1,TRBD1,TGCGCCAGCAGCTTCGGGGACAGGGACGAGCAGTACTTC,CASSFGDRDEQYF
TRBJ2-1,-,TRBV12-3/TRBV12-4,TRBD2,TGTGCCAGCAGGGCGGGGGGTTTCTTCGAGCAGTTCTTC,CASRAGGFFEQFF
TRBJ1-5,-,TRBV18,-,TGTGCCAGCTCAGAAAAGACAGATTCTTATCAGCCCCAGCATTTT,CASSEKTDSYQPQHF
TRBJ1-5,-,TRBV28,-,TGTGCCAGCAGTTTTCGCGGGCGTCAGCCCCAGCATTTT,CASSFRGRQPQHF
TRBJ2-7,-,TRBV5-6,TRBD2,TGTGCCAGCAGTCTGAGGACTAGCGGGACCTTTGGCGAGCAGTACTTC,CASSLRTSGTFGEQYF
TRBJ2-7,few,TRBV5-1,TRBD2,TGCGCCAGCAGCTACTATAGGGAGGGCGAGCAGTACTTC,CASSYYREGEQYF
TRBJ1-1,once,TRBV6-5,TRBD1,TGTGCCAGCAGTCCACAGCAGGGGGCGGTTGAAGCTTTCTTT,CASSPQQGAVEAFF
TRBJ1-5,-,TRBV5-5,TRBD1,TGTGCCAGCAGCTCCGGACAGGGAAGAACGGGACAGCCCCAGCATTTT,CASSSGQGRTGQPQHF
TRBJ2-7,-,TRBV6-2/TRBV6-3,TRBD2,TGTGCCAGCAGTCCAATTCCGGGACTAGCTACGACCTACGAGCAGTACTTC,CASSPIPGLATTYEQYF
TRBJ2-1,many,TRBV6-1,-,TGTGCCAGCAGTGAAGGCGTAGGGGGCTACAATGAGCAGTTCTTC,CASSEGVGGYNEQFF
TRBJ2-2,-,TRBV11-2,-,TGTGCCAGCAGCTCCGCCCAGGCCGGGGAGCTGTTTTTT,CASSSAQAGELFF
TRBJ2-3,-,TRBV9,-,TGTGCCAGCAGCGTACATTCTGACAGGCGCACAGATACGCAGTATTTT,CASSVHSDRRTDTQYF
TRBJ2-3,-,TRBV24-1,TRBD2,TGTGCCACGCTGGATAGCGGGTCGTTGGGAGATACGCAGTATTTT,CATLDSGSLGDTQYF
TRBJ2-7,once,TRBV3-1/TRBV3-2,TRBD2,TGTGCCAGCAGCCAAGGGGCAACGGGGGGCTCCTACGAGCAGTACTTC,CASSQGATGGSYEQYF
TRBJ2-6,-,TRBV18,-,TGTGCCAGCTCACCTCCCCCTAGAGGTGGGGCCAACGTCCTGACTTTC,CASSPPPRGGANVLTF
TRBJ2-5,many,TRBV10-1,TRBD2,TGCGCCAGCAGTAGACTAGCGGGAGTCGAAAAAGAGACCCAGTACTTC,CASSRLAGVEKETQYF
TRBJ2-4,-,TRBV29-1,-,TGCAGCGTTGGGTACGGGGCCAAAAACATTCAGTACTTC,CSVGYGAKNIQYF
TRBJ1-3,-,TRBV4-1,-,TGCGCCAGCCGACTGGGGGGTGAGGGGTCTGGAAACACCATATATTTT,CASRLGGEGSGNTIYF
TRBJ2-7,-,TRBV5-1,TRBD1,TGCGCCAGCAGCTTGGAGACAGGGGGGGACTACGAGCAGTACTTC,CASSLETGGDYEQYF
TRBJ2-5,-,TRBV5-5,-,TGTGCCAGCGAACCATACAGTGGAGGGACCCAGTACTTC,CASEPYSGGTQYF
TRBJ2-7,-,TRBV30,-,TGTGCCTGGAGCCCGGGACTCTACGAGCAGTACTTC,CAWSPGLYEQYF
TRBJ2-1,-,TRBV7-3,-,TGTGCCAGCAGCTTGGGGCAGGCACAGTTCTTC,CASSLGQAQFF
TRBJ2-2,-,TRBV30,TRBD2,TGTGCCTGGAGTGTCCTAGCGGGGACGGGCGGGGAGCTGTTTTTT,CAWSVLAGTGGELFF
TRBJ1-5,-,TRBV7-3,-,TGTGCCAGCAGCTTAACCCTCGGTCAGCCCCAGCATTTT,CASSLTLGQPQHF
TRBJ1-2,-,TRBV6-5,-,TGTGCCAGCAGACTTACCTCGGTCGCGGGGGATGGCTACACCTTC,CASRLTSVAGDGYTF
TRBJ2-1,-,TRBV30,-,TGTGCCTGGACTAGTTTTAACAATGAGCAGTTCTTC,CAWTSFNNEQFF
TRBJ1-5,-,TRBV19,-,TGTGCCAGTAAAGGAGTTTATGGACAGCCCCAGCATTTT,CASKGVYGQPQHF